This T cell receptor beta chain was documented in a study of blood T cell repertoires in COVID-19. Study as a whole: Samples representing acute and convalescent COVID-19 were sourced from the United States, Italy and Spain. T cells, B-cell-depleted T cells, or PBMCs supplied cDNA or gDNA.

V was cut by 1 base and J by 2 bases, with 8 bases left in between. CDR3 length: 14 amino acids. Germline CDR1 reads SEHNR; CDR2 reads FQNEAQ (reference sequence). The table came from immunoSEQ multiplex PCR; TCRdb's copy has only in-frame clones and leaves some out. The sample holds more than 150,000 clones, 78% seen once. The chain links TRBV7-9 to TRBJ1-1; D possibly corresponds to TRBD1 (5 bases). Source material: peripheral blood. The TCR comes from a woman older than 75 with active or convalescent COVID-19. DNA of the CDR3: TGTGCCAGCAGCTTAGGGACAACAAACACTGAAGCTTTCTTT. This encodes CASSLGTTNTEAFF.